The 21 T cell receptor beta chains below were found in one sample sequenced in a study of T cells in Graves' hyperthyroidism and ophthalmopathy. TCR beta CDR3 regions were amplified from RNA transcripts. The TCR CDR3 was amplified in a first-round RT-PCR using the HTBI primer set. TCRdb reanalysed the multiplex PCR reads using MiXCR and keeps one entry per CDR3 protein. The sample consists of about 200,000 distinct CDR3 sequences, approximately 16% of them appearing once. The specimen was blood. These TCRs come from a middle-aged man with Graves' hyperthyroidism.

Note on this clonotype: The junction differs from germline at one of its ends, possibly a read error. The gene calls are TRBV10-3 and TRBJ2-1, with D hard to call. From germline, CDR1 is ENHRY and CDR2 SYGVKD. CDR3 length: 13 amino acids. CDR3 amino acids: CAISNEELNEQSF. For the CDR3, the DNA is TGTGCCATCAGTAACGAGGAGCTAAATGAGCAGTCCTTC.

This clonotype was detected only a few times. V and J are TRBV7-6 and TRBJ2-5; 9 bases map to TRBD2. This CDR3 has 15 amino acids. V lost 3 bases to trimming and J lost 2 bases; unmatched junction nucleotides: 4. From germline, CDR1 is SGHVS and CDR2 FNYEAQ. Here the CDR3 reads CASSFSGGLQETQYF. The CDR3 nucleotides are TGTGCCAGCAGCTTTAGCGGGGGCCTTCAAGAGACCCAGTACTTC.

V usage is TRBV5-1 and J usage is TRBJ2-7; D perhaps matches TRBD2 (5 bases). The CDR3 sequence is 14 residues long. Germline assignment: CDR1 SGHRS and CDR2 YFSETQ. Trimming pared 0 bases from V and 3 bases from J, leaving 10 bases between. This CDR3 reads CASSLGPAGYEQYF. As DNA, the CDR3 is TGCGCCAGCAGCTTGGGCCCTGCGGGCTACGAGCAGTACTTC.

This clonotype was counted ten times or more. This chain joins TRBV6-2 or TRBV6-3 and TRBJ2-5; the match to TRBD2 covers 8 bases. Per the germline V gene, CDR1 is MNHEY and CDR2 is SVGEGT. V lost 2 bases to trimming and J lost 1 base; unmatched junction nucleotides: 21. The CDR3 has 21 amino acids. The CDR3 nucleotides read TGTGCCAGCAGTTACAGGGTAGGGGCAAACTCGCGGGGGGTCGGCCAAGAGACCCAGTACTTC. Protein sequence: CASSYRVGANSRGVGQETQYF.

This clonotype was detected only a few times. A much bigger clone sits one base away, suggesting this may be a read error. The rearrangement joins TRBV5-1 to TRBJ2-7, with D perhaps TRBD2 (5 bases). From germline, CDR1 is SGHRS and CDR2 YFSETQ. V was trimmed by 1 base and J by 0 bases, leaving 14 bases between them. The CDR3 runs 16 residues. This chain's CDR3 is CASSLTGGSLSYEQYF. The CDR3 bases are TGCGCCAGCAGCTTGACCGGTGGGAGCCTCTCCTACGAGCAGTACTTC.

With regard to this clonotype: A much larger clone lies a single base off, so this may be a read error. Because it lacks the conserved phenylalanine or tryptophan at the end, this CDR3 is likely a read error. The chain links TRBV11-2 to TRBJ2-7, with D uncertain. Trimming stripped 5 bases from V and 6 bases from J, with 11 bases between. This CDR3 has 12 amino acids. Germline CDR1 SGHAT, CDR2 FQNNGV. CDR3 protein: CASSISGGEQYL. For the CDR3, the DNA is TGTGCCAGCAGCATATCCGGTGGCGAGCAGTACCTC.

The rearrangement links TRBV7-2 to TRBJ2-5; the D gene is possibly TRBD2 (5 bases). Per germline, CDR1 SGHTA and CDR2 FQGNSA. Trimming took 3 bases from V and 5 from J, leaving 10 bases between them. The CDR3 has 13 amino acids. CDR3 region: CASSLFTGETQYF. The CDR3 nucleotides read TGTGCCAGCAGCTTGTTTACGGGGGAGACCCAGTACTTC.

V and J are TRBV4-3 and TRBJ2-7; D not certain. The ends were cut back, 0 bases at V and 2 bases at J, with 11 bases in the middle. The CDR3 sequence is 15 residues long. In germline, CDR1 is LGHNA, CDR2 YSLEER. The CDR3, as DNA: TGCGCCAGCAGCCAAGAGGCCAGCGAGACCTACGAGCAGTACTTC. Protein product: CASSQEASETYEQYF.

This clonotype was seen at least ten times. CDR3 protein: CAWRGGYEQYF. The CDR3 DNA reads as TGTGCCTGGCGAGGGGGATACGAGCAGTACTTC. V usage is TRBV30 and J usage is TRBJ2-7; D possibly corresponds to TRBD1 (6 bases). The CDR3 extends over 11 amino acids. The V end lost 5 bases, the J end lost 4 bases, and 9 bases lay between the germline ends. Germline V CDR1 and CDR2: GTSNPN, SVGIG (reference sequence).

The chain uses TRBV9 and TRBJ2-3; possibly TRBD1 or TRBD2 for D (5 bases each). V lost 0 bases to trimming and J lost 2 bases, with 13 bases between them. Looked up from germline, CDR1 is SGDLS and CDR2 is YYNGEE. The CDR3 is 16 amino acids. CDR3 coding DNA: TGTGCCAGCAGCGTAGGTCTAGCAGGGAACACAGATACGCAGTATTTT. Amino acid sequence: CASSVGLAGNTDTQYF.

This clonotype was seen more than once but under ten times. Being one base from a much bigger clone, this may be a read error. The chain is built from TRBV3-1 and TRBJ2-5; no clear D gene. The germline CDR1 and CDR2 sequences are LGHDT and YNNKEL (reference sequence). The CDR3 runs 15 residues. Written as DNA, the CDR3 is TGTGCCAGCGGCCAAGAGTTATCCACCGGAGAGACCCAGTACTTC. Translated: CASGQELSTGETQYF.

This clonotype has a count of ten or more. This chain's CDR3 is CASGQGRVNTEAFF. The CDR3 DNA reads as TGTGCCAGCGGACAGGGGAGGGTGAACACTGAAGCTTTCTTT. This chain links TRBV6-1 with TRBJ1-1, with 9 bases matching TRBD1. V dropped 8 bases and J dropped 0; count of bases not matched to a gene: 4. This CDR3 comprises 14 residues. The V gene's germline CDR1 is MNHNS and CDR2 SASEGT.

This clonotype was counted many times. The chain is built from TRBV9 and TRBJ1-5, with D possibly TRBD1 on 5 matching bases. CDR1 and CDR2 (germline): SGDLS, YYNGEE. The CDR3 has 14 residues. Trimming took off 0 bases at V and 6 bases at J, with 10 bases between the two ends. The DNA for the CDR3 is TGTGCCAGCAGCGTAGCGACAGCCGGTCAGCCCCAGCATTTT. Its protein product is CASSVATAGQPQHF.

This clonotype occurred a few times. DNA for the CDR3: TGTGCCAGCGGCAGGGAGTTTCAGCCCCAGCATTTT. This encodes CASGREFQPQHF. The chain has TRBV6-1 and TRBJ1-5; a weak D match, TRBD1 (5 bases). This CDR3 has 12 residues. Germline CDR1 is MNHNS and CDR2 is SASEGT. Trimming left V 8 bases short and J 6 bases short, with 11 bases between.

The chain links TRBV15 to TRBJ1-4; TRBD1 might be the D (6 bases). Germline V gives CDR1 LNHNV, CDR2 YYDKDF (reference sequence). The ends were cut back, 0 bases at V and 6 bases at J, with 14 bases in the middle. The CDR3 covers 16 residues. CDR3 protein: CATSRDVGGLDEKLFF. CDR3 in DNA: TGTGCCACCAGCAGAGATGTGGGGGGGCTGGATGAAAAACTGTTTTTT.

The V call is TRBV30, the J call TRBJ2-3; D is ambiguous. The V and J ends lost 0 bases and 3 bases respectively, with 10 bases between them. Looked up from germline, CDR1 is GTSNPN and CDR2 is SVGIG (reference sequence). The CDR3 totals 14 residues. DNA of the CDR3: TGTGCCTGGAGTGTAGGGCCTCCTACAGATACGCAGTATTTT. It codes for CAWSVGPPTDTQYF.

The V call is TRBV28, the J call TRBJ2-5; 11 bases map to TRBD1. This CDR3 comprises 15 residues. V was clipped by 5 bases and J by 4 bases; unmatched bases: 6. CDR1 and CDR2 from the germline V gene are MDHEN and SYDVKM. This CDR3 is CASSKRTGGTETQYF. Written as DNA, the CDR3 is TGTGCCAGCAGTAAAAGGACAGGGGGCACAGAGACCCAGTACTTC.

This clonotype was counted many times. The CDR3 reads CASSFDAGAGELFF. The CDR3 DNA reads TGTGCCAGCAGCTTTGACGCGGGAGCCGGGGAGCTGTTTTTT. The chain employs TRBV11-2 and TRBJ2-2, with 7 bases lining up with TRBD2. CDR1 SGHAT and CDR2 FQNNGV come from the germline V gene. The V segment lost 3 bases and the J segment 6 bases; nucleotides outside the gene matches: 4. The CDR3 covers 14 residues.

V gene TRBV25-1 combines with J gene TRBJ2-5; D is undetermined. V dropped 0 bases and J dropped 5 bases, with 13 bases sitting between them. Germline V gene lookup returns CDR1 MGHDK and CDR2 SYGVNS. The CDR3 runs 15 residues. The CDR3 nucleotides are TGTGCCAGCAGTGAATATAAATTGAATAGGGAGACCCAGTACTTC. Encoded protein: CASSEYKLNRETQYF.

For the CDR3, the DNA is TGTGCCAGCAGAACGAACACCGGGGAGCTGTTTTTT. It is translated as CASRTNTGELFF. The chain is built from TRBV9 and TRBJ2-2; no clear D gene. This CDR3 has 12 residues. V was cut by 5 bases and J by 0 bases, with 2 bases left in between. Germline CDR1 SGDLS, CDR2 YYNGEE.

This clonotype was observed many times. The V call is TRBV7-9, the J call TRBJ2-3; D is undetermined. Trimming cost V 5 bases and J 4 bases, with 16 bases left between them. This CDR3 region has 15 residues. CDR1 is SEHNR, CDR2 FQNEAQ, per germline (reference sequence). CDR3 sequence reads: CASSPKPRVSDTQYF. CDR3 DNA: TGTGCCAGCAGCCCCAAGCCAAGGGTTTCAGATACGCAGTATTTT.